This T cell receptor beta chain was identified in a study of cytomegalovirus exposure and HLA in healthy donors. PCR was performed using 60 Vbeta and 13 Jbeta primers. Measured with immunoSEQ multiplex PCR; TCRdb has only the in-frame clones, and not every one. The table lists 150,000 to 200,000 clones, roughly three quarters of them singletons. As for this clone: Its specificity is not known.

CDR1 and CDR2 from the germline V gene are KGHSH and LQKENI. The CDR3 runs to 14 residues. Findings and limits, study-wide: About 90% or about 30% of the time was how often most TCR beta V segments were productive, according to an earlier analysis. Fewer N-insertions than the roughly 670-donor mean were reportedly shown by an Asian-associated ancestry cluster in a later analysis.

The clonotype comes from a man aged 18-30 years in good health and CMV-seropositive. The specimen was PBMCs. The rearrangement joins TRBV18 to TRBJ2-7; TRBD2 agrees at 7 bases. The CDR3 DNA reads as TGTGCCAGCTCCCTCAGCGGGGTATCCTGCGAGCAGTACGTC. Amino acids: CASSLSGVSCEQYV.